What follows describes a single T cell receptor (beta chain). Antigen unknown. A single record per CDR3 protein comes from TCRdb applying MiXCR to the RT-PCR reads. The data hold approximately 530,000 distinct CDR3 sequences, with 13% observed a single time. The data originate from a study of response to subunit inactivated influenza vaccine. Study-level points and caveats: The study's authors posited that every seasonal influenza vaccination enlists few new T cells.

V lost 2 bases and J lost 4, with 17 bases in between. This CDR3 has 16 residues. CDR1 and CDR2 from the germline V gene are LNHNV and YYDKDF (reference sequence). The chain is built from TRBV15 and TRBJ1-2; D is unclear. The specimen was PBMCs from blood, collected about 6 weeks after vaccination. The TCR was taken from a man aged 50 to 59 who received an inactivated influenza vaccine. The CDR3: CATSRFPENRPYGYTF. CDR3 nucleotide sequence: TGTGCCACCAGCAGATTTCCCGAGAACAGACCCTATGGCTACACCTTC.